The rows below give T cell receptor beta chains drawn from one sample of a study of blood T cell repertoires in COVID-19. The assay was immunoSEQ multiplex PCR, and TCRdb's table has in-frame clones only and misses some. Of 150,000 to 200,000 clones listed, 70% to 90% are singletons. Sequenced: peripheral blood. Source of these receptors: a man aged 40-50 years with active or convalescent COVID-19. Each CDR3 is given with its conserved first and last residue.

V gene: TRBV18; J gene: TRBJ2-7; CDR3 protein: CASSPEGLAASYEQYF
V gene: TRBV19; J gene: TRBJ2-3; CDR3 protein: CASSTMGGRADTQYF
V gene: TRBV7-2; J gene: TRBJ2-1; CDR3 protein: CASSPPAGQGAYNEQFF
V gene: TRBV28; J gene: TRBJ2-7; CDR3 protein: CASSLLTNTYEQYF
V gene: TRBV5-1; J gene: TRBJ2-6; CDR3 protein: CASSLVGQGVSGANVLTF
V gene: TRBV15; J gene: TRBJ1-6; CDR3 protein: CATSTRGGNNSPLHF
V gene: TRBV23-1; J gene: TRBJ1-6; CDR3 protein: CASSLRQKNNSPLHF
V gene: TRBV19; J gene: TRBJ1-5; CDR3 protein: CASSERGGGSGNQPQHF
V gene: TRBV7-2; J gene: TRBJ1-4; CDR3 protein: CASSAEANEKLFF
V gene: TRBV19; J gene: TRBJ1-2; CDR3 protein: CASKEPGTSHYGYTF
V gene: TRBV7-9; J gene: TRBJ2-7; CDR3 protein: CASSLDRVSYEQYF
V gene: TRBV7-9; J gene: TRBJ2-2; CDR3 protein: CASIPGLTGELFF
V gene: TRBV5-1; J gene: TRBJ1-1; CDR3 protein: CASSYSKQDTEAFF
V gene: TRBV5-8; J gene: TRBJ2-3; CDR3 protein: CASSNWGDSYTDTQYF
V gene: TRBV6-1; J gene: TRBJ1-5; CDR3 protein: CASSEKGEVDRPQHF
V gene: TRBV7-3; J gene: TRBJ1-2; CDR3 protein: CASSLNRDYGYTF
V gene: TRBV12-5; J gene: TRBJ2-1; CDR3 protein: CASGLQTSYNEQFF
V gene: TRBV24-1; J gene: TRBJ1-6; CDR3 protein: CAPYYRHGVNSPLHF
V gene: TRBV7-9; J gene: TRBJ1-6; CDR3 protein: CASGGQGNSPLHF
V gene: TRBV6-5; J gene: TRBJ2-7; CDR3 protein: CASSRGGVYEQYF
V gene: TRBV9; J gene: TRBJ2-2; CDR3 protein: CASSVPRGGAPGELFF
V gene: TRBV10-3; J gene: TRBJ2-1; CDR3 protein: CAISESGVISYNEQFF